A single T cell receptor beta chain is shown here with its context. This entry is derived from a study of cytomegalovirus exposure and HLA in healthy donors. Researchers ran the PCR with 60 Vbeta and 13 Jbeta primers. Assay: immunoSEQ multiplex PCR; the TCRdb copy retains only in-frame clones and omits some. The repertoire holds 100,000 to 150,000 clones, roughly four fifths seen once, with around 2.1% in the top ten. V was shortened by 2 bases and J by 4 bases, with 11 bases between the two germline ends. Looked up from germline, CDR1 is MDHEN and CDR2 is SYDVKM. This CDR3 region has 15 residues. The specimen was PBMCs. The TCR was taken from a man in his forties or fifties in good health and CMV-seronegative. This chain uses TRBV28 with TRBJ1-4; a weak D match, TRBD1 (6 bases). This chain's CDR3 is CASSLHREGNEKLFF. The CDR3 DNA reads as TGTGCCAGCAGTTTACACAGGGAAGGTAATGAAAAACTGTTTTTT.